A selection of T cell receptor beta chains follows, all from one sample in a study of neurological immune-mediated disorders. TCRdb re-derived calls from the 5' RACE reads in MiXCR, one entry per CDR3 protein. The sample contains 70,000 or so distinct CDR3 sequences, around 3% of which appear only once. The sample consisted of PBMCs. The receptors shown here come from a woman aged 45 to 65 with multiple sclerosis. CDR3s include the opening cysteine and the closing phenylalanine or tryptophan. A D gene is named only where the DNA matches it firmly. Each size is once, few or many counts, or a class when the clone is expanded.

j_call	clone_size	cdr3_length	d_call	v_call	cdr3_aa	cdr3_nt
TRBJ2-3	many	13	TRBD2	TRBV20-1	CSAVLAGVYTQYF	TGCAGTGCTGTCCTAGCGGGGGTATATACGCAGTATTTT
TRBJ2-2	few	15	TRBD2	TRBV5-1	CASSLGLAGAGELFF	TGCGCCAGCAGCTTGGGACTAGCGGGAGCCGGGGAGCTGTTTTTT
TRBJ2-7	medium-sized	13	-	TRBV20-1	CSARGLLSYEQYF	TGCAGTGCCAGAGGACTTCTATCCTACGAGCAGTACTTC
TRBJ2-7	many	14	-	TRBV4-3	CASSQDFQGSEQYF	TGCGCCAGCAGCCAAGATTTTCAGGGAAGCGAGCAGTACTTC
TRBJ2-1	many	14	TRBD2	TRBV20-1	CSVPTSGHYNEQFF	TGCAGTGTCCCAACTAGCGGACATTACAATGAGCAGTTCTTC
TRBJ2-2	few	16	TRBD1	TRBV6-6	CASSYTGTGKFGELFF	TGTGCCAGCAGTTACACCGGGACAGGGAAATTCGGGGAGCTGTTTTTT
TRBJ1-4	many	15	TRBD1	TRBV5-1	CASSLGGGGGEKLFF	TGCGCCAGCAGCTTGGGAGGAGGGGGCGGTGAAAAACTGTTTTTT
TRBJ2-5	many	14	-	TRBV20-1	CSARDRRGGETQYF	TGCAGTGCTAGAGATCGGAGGGGTGGAGAGACCCAGTACTTC
TRBJ1-1	many	14	-	TRBV7-9	CASSAGPMNTEAFF	TGTGCCAGCAGCGCCGGACCGATGAACACTGAAGCTTTCTTT
TRBJ2-5	many	15	TRBD2	TRBV12-3/TRBV12-4	CASSLASGRGKTQYF	TGTGCCAGCAGTTTAGCTAGCGGGAGGGGGAAGACCCAGTACTTC
TRBJ2-2	many	15	-	TRBV20-1	CSARSWRGDTGELFF	TGCAGTGCTAGGAGTTGGAGGGGGGACACCGGGGAGCTGTTTTTT